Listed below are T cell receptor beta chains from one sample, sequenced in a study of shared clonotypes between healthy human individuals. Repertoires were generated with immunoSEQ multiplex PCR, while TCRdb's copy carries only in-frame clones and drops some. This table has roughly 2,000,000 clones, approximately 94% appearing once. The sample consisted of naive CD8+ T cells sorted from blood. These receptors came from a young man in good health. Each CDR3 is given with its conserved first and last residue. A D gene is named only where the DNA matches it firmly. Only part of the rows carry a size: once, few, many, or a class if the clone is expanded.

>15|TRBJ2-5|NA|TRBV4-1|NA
CASSQVGGIGETQYF
TGCGCCAGCAGCCAAGTAGGGGGGATCGGGGAGACCCAGTACTTC
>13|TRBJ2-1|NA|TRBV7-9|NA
CASSLSEGNEQFF
TGTGCCAGCAGCTTAAGTGAGGGCAATGAGCAGTTCTTC
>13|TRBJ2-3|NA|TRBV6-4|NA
CASSDTGIDTQYF
TGTGCCAGCAGTGACACAGGCATTGATACGCAGTATTTT
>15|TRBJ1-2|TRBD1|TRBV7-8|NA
CASSFGQGAGYGYTF
TGTGCCAGCAGCTTCGGACAGGGGGCTGGCTATGGCTACACCTTC
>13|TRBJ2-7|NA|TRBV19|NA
CATSASGGYEQYF
TGTGCCACTTCAGCTTCTGGGGGGTACGAGCAGTACTTC
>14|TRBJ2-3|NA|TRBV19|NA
CASSISALTDTQYF
TGTGCCAGTAGTATATCGGCCCTAACAGATACGCAGTATTTT
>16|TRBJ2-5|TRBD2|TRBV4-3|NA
CASNGLARTSVETQYF
TGCGCCAGCAACGGATTGGCTAGGACTAGCGTGGAGACCCAGTACTTC
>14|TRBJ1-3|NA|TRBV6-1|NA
CASSDRAGWDTIYF
TGTGCCAGCAGTGATCGAGCAGGGTGGGACACCATATATTTT
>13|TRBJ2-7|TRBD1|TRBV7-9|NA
CASTGQGRYEQYF
TGTGCCAGCACGGGACAGGGTCGCTACGAGCAGTACTTC
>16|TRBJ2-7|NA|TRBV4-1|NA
CASSQDLHLGRSEQYF
TGCGCCAGCAGCCAAGATTTACATTTGGGCCGGTCGGAGCAGTACTTC
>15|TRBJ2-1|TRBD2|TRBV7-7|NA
CASSLATSGNNEQFF
TGTGCTAGCAGCTTAGCCACTAGCGGGAATAATGAGCAGTTCTTC
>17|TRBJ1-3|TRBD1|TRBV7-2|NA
CASSRDPGTESGNTIYF
TGTGCCAGCAGCCGCGACCCCGGGACAGAGTCTGGAAACACCATATATTTT
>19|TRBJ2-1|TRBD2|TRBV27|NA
CASSLPKHSSGGPTNEQFF
TGTGCCAGCAGTTTACCGAAGCATTCGAGCGGGGGCCCTACCAATGAGCAGTTCTTC
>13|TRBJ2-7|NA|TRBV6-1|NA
CASSEAFAYEQYF
TGTGCCAGCAGTGAAGCGTTCGCCTACGAGCAGTACTTC
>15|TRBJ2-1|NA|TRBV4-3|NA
CASSQEDPGLNEQFF
TGCGCCAGCAGCCAAGAGGACCCGGGCCTCAATGAGCAGTTCTTC
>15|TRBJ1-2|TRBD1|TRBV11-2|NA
CASSDRTGIVYGYTF
TGTGCCAGCAGCGACCGGACAGGGATAGTCTATGGCTACACCTTC
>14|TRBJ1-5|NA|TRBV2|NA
CASSEGDSNQPQHF
TGTGCCAGCAGTGAGGGAGATAGCAATCAGCCCCAGCATTTT
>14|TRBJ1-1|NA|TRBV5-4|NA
CASSLVEGFPEAFF
TGTGCCAGCAGCTTGGTGGAGGGTTTCCCTGAAGCTTTCTTT
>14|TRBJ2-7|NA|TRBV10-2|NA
CATKSRDGSYEQYF
TGCGCCACCAAATCCCGGGACGGCTCCTACGAGCAGTACTTC
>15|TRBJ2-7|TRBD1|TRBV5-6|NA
CASSLWHRGSYEQYF
TGTGCCAGCAGCTTGTGGCACAGGGGGTCGTACGAGCAGTACTTC
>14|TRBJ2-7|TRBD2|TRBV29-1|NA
CSGTGTSESYEQYF
TGCAGCGGCACCGGGACTAGCGAGTCTTACGAGCAGTACTTC
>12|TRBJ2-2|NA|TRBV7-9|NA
CASSPITGELFF
TGTGCCAGCAGCCCTATCACCGGGGAGCTGTTTTTT
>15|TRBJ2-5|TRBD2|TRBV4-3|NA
CASSQTSGVQETQYF
TGCGCCAGCAGCCAGACTAGCGGAGTCCAAGAGACCCAGTACTTC
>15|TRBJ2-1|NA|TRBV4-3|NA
CASSQEWGEGNEQFF
TGCGCCAGCAGCCAAGAATGGGGCGAGGGCAATGAGCAGTTCTTC
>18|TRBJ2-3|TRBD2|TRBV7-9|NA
CASSLASGPAGVTDTQYF
TGTGCCAGCAGCTTAGCCTCGGGGCCAGCGGGGGTCACAGATACGCAGTATTTT
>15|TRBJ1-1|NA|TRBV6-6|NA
CASSYYEGMNTEAFF
TGTGCCAGCAGTTACTACGAGGGGATGAACACTGAAGCTTTCTTT
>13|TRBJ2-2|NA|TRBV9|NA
CASTVGGTGELFF
TGTGCCAGCACCGTTGGAGGGACCGGGGAGCTGTTTTTT
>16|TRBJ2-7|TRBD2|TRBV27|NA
CASSSRTSGSAYEQYF
TGTGCCAGCAGTTCGCGGACTAGCGGGTCTGCCTACGAGCAGTACTTC
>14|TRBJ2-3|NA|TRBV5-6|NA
CASSSPLNDATQYF
TGTGCCAGCAGCTCACCTTTAAATGACGCCACGCAGTATTTT
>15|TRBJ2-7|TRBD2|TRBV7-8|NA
CASSSGGGAPYEQYF
TGTGCCAGCAGCTCGGGGGGGGGTGCTCCCTACGAGCAGTACTTC
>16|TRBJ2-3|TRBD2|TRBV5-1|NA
CASSAEIGAGGGTQYF
TGCGCCAGCAGCGCGGAAATCGGGGCGGGAGGTGGAACGCAGTATTTT
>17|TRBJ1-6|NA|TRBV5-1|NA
CASSLAPLSSYNSPLHF
TGCGCCAGCAGCTTGGCCCCGCTGAGCTCCTATAATTCACCCCTCCACTTT
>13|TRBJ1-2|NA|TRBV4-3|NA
CASSQADGYGYTF
TGCGCCAGCAGCCAAGCAGACGGGTATGGCTACACCTTC
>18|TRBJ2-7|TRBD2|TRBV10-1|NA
CASSESPTGLAESTEQYF
TGCGCCAGCAGTGAGTCACCGACCGGACTAGCGGAGTCTACGGAGCAGTACTTC
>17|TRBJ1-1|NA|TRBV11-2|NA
CASSFPIRGAMNTEAFF
TGTGCCAGCAGCTTCCCAATAAGGGGGGCAATGAACACTGAAGCTTTCTTT
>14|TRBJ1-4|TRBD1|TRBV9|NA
CASSIGGGGEKLFF
TGTGCCAGCAGTATTGGAGGGGGCGGTGAAAAACTGTTTTTT
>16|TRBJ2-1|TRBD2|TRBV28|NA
CASGPSGGSSYNEQFF
TGTGCCAGCGGACCTAGCGGGGGGAGCTCCTACAATGAGCAGTTCTTC
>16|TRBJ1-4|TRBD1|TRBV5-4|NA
CASSSWGQATNEKLFF
TGTGCCAGCAGCTCCTGGGGACAGGCAACTAATGAAAAACTGTTTTTT
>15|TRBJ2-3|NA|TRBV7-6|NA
CASSLGVTSTDTQYF
TGTGCCAGCAGCTTAGGGGTAACCAGCACAGATACGCAGTATTTT
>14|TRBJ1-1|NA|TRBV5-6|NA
CASSLDKLNTEAFF
TGTGCCAGCAGCTTGGACAAATTGAACACTGAAGCTTTCTTT
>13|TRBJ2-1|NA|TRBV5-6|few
CASSSSSYNEQFF
TGTGCCAGCAGCTCCTCCTCCTACAATGAGCAGTTCTTC
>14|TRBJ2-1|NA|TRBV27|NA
CASSSANSRNEQFF
TGTGCCAGCAGTTCCGCGAATTCTCGGAATGAGCAGTTCTTC
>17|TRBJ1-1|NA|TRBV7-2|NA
CASSYGQSQLVNTEAFF
TGTGCCAGCAGCTATGGACAAAGCCAACTAGTGAACACTGAAGCTTTCTTT
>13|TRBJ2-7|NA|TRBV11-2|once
CASSLGGGYEQYF
TGTGCCAGCAGCTTAGGGGGCGGCTACGAGCAGTACTTC
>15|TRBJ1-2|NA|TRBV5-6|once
CASSLEAAVNYGYTF
TGTGCCAGCAGCTTGGAGGCGGCCGTTAACTATGGCTACACCTTC